Here is one T cell receptor (beta chain) with its context. Its antigen is not identified. The CDR3 has 14 amino acids. The V and J ends lost 4 bases and 6 bases respectively, with 13 bases between them. Germline CDR1 reads SGDLS; CDR2 reads YYNGEE. The data derive from a study of cytomegalovirus exposure and HLA in healthy donors. Study as a whole: A prior analysis found 117 million unique TCR beta sequences from around 190 million T cells. Drawn from HLA-typed donors, 83 million or so unique TCRs were held in an early data release.

Both 60 Vbeta primers and 13 Jbeta primers went into the PCR. Assay used: immunoSEQ multiplex PCR; TCRdb lists only in-frame clones, some missing. The data hold approximately 100,000 clones, with around 70% observed a single time. Study-level findings and limits: Cytomegalovirus status, reportedly, was diagnosed with high specificity and sensitivity by the classifier.

This receptor was obtained from a man aged 35 to 55 in good health and CMV-seropositive. What was sequenced was PBMCs. The V call is TRBV9, the J call TRBJ2-2; perhaps TRBD2 as D (5 bases). CDR3 DNA: TGTGCCAGCAGCTTTACGACTAAAGCCGGGGAGCTGTTTTTT. The encoded protein is CASSFTTKAGELFF.